This T cell receptor beta chain was captured in a study of CD8+ T cells in alopecia areata. Study as a whole: Those patients who were treated received oral tofacitinib, which was given at 5 to 10 mg twice daily for moderate-to-severe alopecia areata. Tofacitinib ran for 6 to 18 months before 6 months off drug.

Collected material from alopecia areata patients comprised lesional scalp punch biopsies and peripheral blood. The authors sorted CD4+ and CD8+ T cells from PBMCs. Isolated RNA was reverse transcribed into cDNA used as the sequencing template. Repertoires were generated with immunoSEQ multiplex PCR, while TCRdb's copy carries only in-frame clones and drops some. The data show 120,000 to 150,000 clones, 47% seen once. The V and J ends lost 0 bases and 11 bases respectively, with 17 bases between them. The germline V gene has CDR1 SQVTM and CDR2 ANQGSEA. CDR3 size: 13 residues. This receptor was taken from a human donor with alopecia areata. V usage is TRBV29-1 and J usage is TRBJ2-7; tentatively, D is TRBD1 (5 bases). Sequencing was done on a sample of CD4+ T cells sorted from blood. The CDR3 nucleotides are TGCAGCGTTGAAGAACCCGACAGAGAAGACGAGTACTTC. It codes for CSVEEPDREDEYF.